The sequence of this T cell receptor beta chain was determined in a study of T cells in Graves' hyperthyroidism and ophthalmopathy. Authors of the study amplified TCR beta CDR3 regions from RNA transcripts. The HTBI set primed first-round TCR CDR3 RT-PCR. One entry per CDR3 protein results from TCRdb running MiXCR on the multiplex PCR reads. Of some 720,000 distinct CDR3 sequences listed, roughly 15% are singletons. This clonotype was seen repeatedly, ten times or more. It was considered stable Graves' hyperthyroidism when ophthalmopathy did not progress within 18 months. 10 ml of fresh peripheral blood supplied the PBMCs. Per germline, CDR1 LGHDT and CDR2 YNNKEL (reference sequence). This CDR3 has 14 amino acids. Trimming stripped 6 bases from V and 5 bases from J, with 14 bases between.

The chain is built from TRBV3-1 and TRBJ2-1; a weak D match, TRBD1 (6 bases). The specimen was blood. This TCR was recovered from a man aged 18 to 35 with Graves' hyperthyroidism. The CDR3: CASSEGQPHNEQFF. The CDR3 DNA follows: TGTGCCAGCAGTGAGGGACAACCACACAATGAGCAGTTCTTC.